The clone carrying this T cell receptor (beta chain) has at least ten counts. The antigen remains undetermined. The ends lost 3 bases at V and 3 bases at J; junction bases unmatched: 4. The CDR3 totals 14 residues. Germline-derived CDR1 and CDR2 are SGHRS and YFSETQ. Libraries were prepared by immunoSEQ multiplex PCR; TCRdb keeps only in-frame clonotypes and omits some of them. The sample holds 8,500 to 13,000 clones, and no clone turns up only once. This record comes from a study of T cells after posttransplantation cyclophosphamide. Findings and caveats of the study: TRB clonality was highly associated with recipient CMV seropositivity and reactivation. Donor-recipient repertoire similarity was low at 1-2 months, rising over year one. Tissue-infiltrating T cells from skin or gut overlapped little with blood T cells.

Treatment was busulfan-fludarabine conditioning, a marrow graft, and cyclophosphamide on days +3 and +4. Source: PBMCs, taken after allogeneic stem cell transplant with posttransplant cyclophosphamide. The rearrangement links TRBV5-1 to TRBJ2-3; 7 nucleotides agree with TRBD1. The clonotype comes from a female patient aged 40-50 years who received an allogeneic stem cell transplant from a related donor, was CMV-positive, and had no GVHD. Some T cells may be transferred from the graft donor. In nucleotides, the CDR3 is TGCGCCAGCAGCTCAACAGGGGCAACAGATACGCAGTATTTT. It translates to CASSSTGATDTQYF.